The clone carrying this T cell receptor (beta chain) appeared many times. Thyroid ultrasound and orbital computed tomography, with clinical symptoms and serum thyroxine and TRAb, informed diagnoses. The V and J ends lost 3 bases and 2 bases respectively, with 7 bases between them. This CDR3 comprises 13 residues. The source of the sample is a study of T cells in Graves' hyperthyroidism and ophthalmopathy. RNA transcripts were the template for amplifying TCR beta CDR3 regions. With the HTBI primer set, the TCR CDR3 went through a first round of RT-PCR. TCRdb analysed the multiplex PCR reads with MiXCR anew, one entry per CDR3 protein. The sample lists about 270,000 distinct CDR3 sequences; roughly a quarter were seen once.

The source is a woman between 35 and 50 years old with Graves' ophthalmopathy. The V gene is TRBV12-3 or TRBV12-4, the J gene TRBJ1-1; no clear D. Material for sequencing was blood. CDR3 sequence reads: CASSFPTNTEAFF. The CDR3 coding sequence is TGTGCCAGCAGTTTCCCTACAAACACTGAAGCTTTCTTT.